The sequence of this TCR beta chain was determined in a study of Tregs in tolerant kidney transplant recipients. Libraries were prepared by immunoSEQ multiplex PCR; TCRdb keeps only in-frame clonotypes and omits some of them. Of just under 65,000 clones in the sample, 98% were seen once. The ends lost 6 bases at V and 6 bases at J; junction bases unmatched: 2. CDR3 size: 12 residues. Germline-derived CDR1 and CDR2 are SNHLY and FYNNEI. Sequenced material: Tregs from blood, taken before the transplant. This clonotype was obtained from a human donor who received a combined kidney and bone marrow transplant. The chain is built from TRBV2 and TRBJ2-1; 7 positions agree with TRBD2. The chain's CDR3 is CASRGGFNEQFF. As DNA, the CDR3 is TGTGCCAGCAGGGGAGGGTTCAATGAGCAGTTCTTC.